Listed here are 21 T cell receptor beta chains from one sample, sequenced in a study of blood T cell repertoires in COVID-19 (dated by TCRdb to 2019 to 2021). Libraries were prepared through the immunoSEQ multiplex PCR assay. Not all clones reach the TCRdb copy of this immuneACCESS table, which keeps in-frame sequences only. Checked studies attribute under half of the gap to unresolved V genes and leave the rest unexplained. Across this sample there are 200,000 to 250,000 clones, with roughly 90% seen only once. The ten largest make up around 4% of the sample. The sequenced sample consisted of PBMCs or T cells enriched from blood (not recorded which). The receptors derive from a woman aged 25-40 years who had recovered from COVID-19.

The genes are TRBV6-2 or TRBV6-3 and TRBJ2-3; 10 bases line up with TRBD2. Germline loops: CDR1 MNHEY, CDR2 SVGEGT. CDR3 size: 15 residues. The V and J ends lost 5 bases and 6 bases, in that order; junction bases with no gene match: 8. This CDR3 reads CASSRSGRASDTQYF. Written as DNA, the CDR3 is TGTGCCAGCAGTCGGAGCGGGAGGGCCTCTGATACGCAGTATTTT.

The chain recombines TRBV6-1 with TRBJ2-5; TRBD2 might be the D (5 bases). The germline V gene has CDR1 MNHNS and CDR2 SASEGT. The V end was cut by 3 bases, the J end by 1 base, with 12 bases between. The CDR3 is 15 amino acids. DNA of the CDR3: TGTGCCAGCAGTGATTTACGGGATTCCCAAGAGACCCAGTACTTC. It translates to CASSDLRDSQETQYF.

The chain is built from TRBV29-1 and TRBJ1-1; D gene uncertain. Trimming removed 4 bases at V and 1 base at J, with 7 bases between. CDR3 length equals 12 residues. The germline V gene encodes CDR1 SQVTM and CDR2 ANQGSEA. For the CDR3, the DNA is TGCAGCGTTGGGGCAGCGAACACTGAAGCTTTCTTT. Residues: CSVGAANTEAFF. The complete variable domain, with remaining parts taken from reference TRBV29-1 and TRBJ1-1, reads SAVISQKPSRDICQRGTSLTIQCQVDSQVTMMFWYRQQPGQSLTLIATANQGSEATYESGFVIDKFPISRPNLTFSTLTVSNMSPEDSSIYLCSVGAANTEAFFGQGTRLTVV.

In its sample, this clone was seen once. The chain uses TRBV28 and TRBJ2-3; TRBD2 matches at 10 bases. Germline values: CDR1 MDHEN, CDR2 SYDVKM. The ends lost 4 bases at V and 7 bases at J; junction bases unmatched: 8. The CDR3 length is 15 residues. The CDR3 loop is CASSSAAGGQNTQYF. The CDR3 DNA is TGTGCCAGCAGTTCCGCAGCGGGAGGGCAGAATACGCAGTATTTT.

This clone was counted once. This chain joins TRBV18 and TRBJ1-5; 7 bases map to TRBD1. The CDR3 covers 15 residues. Germline V gene data show CDR1 as KGHSH and CDR2 as LQKENI. Unmatched junction bases numbered 6, after V lost 4 bases and J lost 3 bases. This chain's CDR3 is CASSLTGAPNQPQHF. The DNA for the CDR3 is TGTGCCAGCTCACTTACAGGGGCGCCCAATCAGCCCCAGCATTTT.

The rearrangement links TRBV3-1 (or the pseudogene TRBV3-2) to TRBJ2-2; D remains ambiguous. The CDR3 sequence is 15 residues long. V lost 5 bases and J lost 4, with 14 bases in between. Germline values: CDR1 LGHDT, CDR2 YNNKEL (reference sequence). The CDR3: CASSFATLATGELFF. DNA of the CDR3: TGTGCCAGCAGCTTTGCGACACTTGCCACCGGGGAGCTGTTTTTT.

The gene calls are TRBV29-1 and TRBJ2-6; TRBD1 might be the D (5 bases). Germline values: CDR1 SQVTM, CDR2 ANQGSEA. Trimming removed 8 bases at V and 1 base at J, with 9 bases between. The CDR3 is 13 amino acids. This chain's CDR3 is CSINRSGANVLTF. Written as DNA, the CDR3 is TGCAGCATTAACAGGTCTGGGGCCAACGTCCTGACTTTC.

This rearrangement joins TRBV5-4 to TRBJ1-1; a weak D match, TRBD1 (5 bases). Trimming took off 4 bases at V and 1 base at J, with 11 bases between the two ends. From germline, CDR1 is SGHNT and CDR2 YYREEE (reference sequence). The CDR3 runs 14 residues. The CDR3 nucleotides are TGTGCCAGCAGCCTTATGACAGAGAACACTGAAGCTTTCTTT. It encodes CASSLMTENTEAFF.

The V call is TRBV5-5, the J call TRBJ1-5; D not resolved. CDR3 length: 13 residues. With 4 bases removed from V and 7 bases from J, the gap between germline ends came to 12 bases. The germline CDR1 and CDR2 sequences are SGHKS and YYEKEE (reference sequence). The CDR3 spells CASSPIGEQPQHF. The CDR3, as DNA: TGTGCCAGCAGCCCCATTGGGGAGCAGCCCCAGCATTTT.

The genes are TRBV6-5 and TRBJ1-2; weak D call: TRBD1 (6 bases). V was trimmed by 6 bases and J by 4 bases, leaving 18 bases between them. In germline, CDR1 is MNHEY, CDR2 SVGAGI. The CDR3 has 15 amino acids. The CDR3 DNA sequence: TGTGCCAGCAGCCCCGGGACATCTCAAGGCTATGGCTACACCTTC. Protein sequence: CASSPGTSQGYGYTF.

This chain links TRBV19 with TRBJ1-4; 10 bases fit TRBD1. V dropped 5 bases and J dropped 7; count of bases not matched to a gene: 4. The CDR3 sequence is 14 residues long. The V gene's germline CDR1 is LNHDA and CDR2 SQIVND (reference sequence). CDR3 protein: CASSSRQGAEKLFF. DNA for the CDR3: TGTGCCAGTAGTTCTCGACAGGGGGCTGAAAAACTGTTTTTT.

In its sample, this clone was seen once. The gene calls are TRBV28 and TRBJ2-2; 10 nucleotides line up with TRBD1. Trimming removed 5 bases from V and 8 bases from J; junction bases left unmatched: 8. Germline V gene data show CDR1 as MDHEN and CDR2 as SYDVKM. This CDR3 region has 15 residues. The CDR3 DNA reads as TGTGCCAGCAGTACTTGGACAGGGGGACTAGGGGAGCTGTTTTTT. Its translation is CASSTWTGGLGELFF.

J is TRBJ1-2 and V is TRBV28, with unresolved D. CDR3 length: 12 residues. Trimming removed 5 bases at V and 1 base at J, with 5 bases between. The V gene's germline CDR1 is MDHEN and CDR2 SYDVKM. This chain's CDR3 is CASSIYNYGYTF. The CDR3, as DNA: TGTGCCAGCAGTATCTATAACTATGGCTACACCTTC.

The chain couples TRBV13 to TRBJ1-2; 7 nucleotides match TRBD1. CDR1 is PRHDT and CDR2 is FYEKMQ in the germline V gene (reference sequence). The CDR3 contains 12 residues. The junction had 7 bases not matched to a gene; V was cut back by 5 bases and J by 10 bases. CDR3 protein: CASSLLQGPYTF. CDR3 sequence (DNA): TGTGCCAGCAGCCTCTTACAGGGGCCCTACACCTTC.

The chain joins TRBV15 to TRBJ2-1; a weak D match, TRBD1 (5 bases). CDR1 and CDR2 from the germline V gene are LNHNV and YYDKDF (reference sequence). The CDR3 spans 14 residues. V lost 4 bases and J 9 bases, leaving 16 bases between the germline ends. CDR3 amino acids: CATSISKGQFEQFF. For the CDR3, the DNA is TGTGCCACCAGCATCTCTAAGGGGCAGTTTGAGCAGTTCTTC.

The J gene is TRBJ2-1, the V gene TRBV12-3 or TRBV12-4, with a weak D call TRBD1 (6 bases). The CDR3 covers 12 residues. V was shortened by 5 bases and J by 7 bases, with 9 bases between the two germline ends. The CDR3, as DNA: TGTGCCAGCAGTACCACAGGGAATGAGCAGTTCTTC. It encodes CASSTTGNEQFF.

CDR3 nucleotide sequence: TGTGCCAGCAGCTTAGGTAGCGGGCCGAACAATGAGCAGTTCTTC. This codes for CASSLGSGPNNEQFF. The J gene is TRBJ2-1, the V gene TRBV7-9, with 7 bases that match TRBD2. This CDR3 is 15 amino acids long. CDR1 is SEHNR and CDR2 is FQNEAQ in the germline V gene (reference sequence). V gave up 1 base and J gave up 5 bases; unmatched junction bases: 5.

The chain combines TRBV5-1 with TRBJ1-1, with 9 bases fitting TRBD1. The CDR3 totals 15 residues. CDR1 and CDR2 from the germline V gene are SGHRS and YFSETQ. Unmatched junction bases numbered 10, after V lost 3 bases and J lost 7 bases. The CDR3 DNA sequence: TGCGCCAGCAGCTCTCACAGGGGGCGGTTGGGTGAAGCTTTCTTT. It encodes CASSSHRGRLGEAFF.

This clone is a singleton in its sample. The chain couples TRBV30 to TRBJ2-3, with D possibly matching TRBD2 (5 bases). The length of the CDR3 is 14 residues. Germline lookup yields CDR1 GTSNPN and CDR2 SVGIG (reference sequence). Trimming left V 5 bases short and J 0 bases short, with 12 bases between. The CDR3 DNA is TGTGCCTGGGGTAGCGTTTCTAGCACAGATACGCAGTATTTT. It codes for CAWGSVSSTDTQYF.

J is TRBJ2-7 and V is TRBV7-6, with 7 positions matching TRBD1. V dropped 4 bases and J dropped 1; count of bases not matched to a gene: 10. The V gene's germline CDR1 is SGHVS and CDR2 FNYEAQ. CDR3 length: 16 amino acids. CDR3 sequence reads: CASSSLDGDSSYEQYF. The CDR3 region has the DNA TGTGCCAGCAGCTCCTTAGATGGGGACAGTTCCTACGAGCAGTACTTC.

J is TRBJ1-2 and V is TRBV7-3; no clear D. The germline V and J ends were trimmed by 2 bases and 1 base, with 11 bases remaining between them. This CDR3 contains 15 residues. Germline CDR1 reads SGHTA; CDR2 reads FQGTGA. The chain's CDR3 is CASSLDGRHNYGYTF. For the CDR3, the DNA is TGTGCCAGCAGCTTAGACGGCAGACATAACTATGGCTACACCTTC.